This T cell receptor (beta chain) is drawn from a study of esophageal squamous cell carcinoma under preoperative chemotherapy. The wider study: Both tumor-infiltrating lymphocytes and peripheral blood T cells had their TCR repertoires profiled.

With regard to this clonotype: What it binds is unknown.

Study outcomes and limitations: After chemotherapy, TCR diversity rose significantly in peripheral T cells but not in tumor-infiltrating lymphocytes.

TCRdb ran MiXCR on the PCR reads and lists one entry per CDR3 protein. The repertoire has roughly 18,000 distinct CDR3 sequences, approximately 44% of them found once; the top ten carry 25% to 30%. Time point defined: after preoperative PTX-NDP chemotherapy. Before surgery, patients were given preoperative paclitaxel-nedaplatin chemotherapy. Sampling was carried out from a patient given preoperative chemotherapy. The receptor was isolated from a human donor with esophageal squamous cell carcinoma. The donor label of this sample is uncertain.

CDR3 residues: CASSLWGQGGMTGSYEQYF. CDR3 bases: TGTGCCAGCAGCCTATGGGGACAGGGGGGGATGACTGGATCCTACGAGCAGTACTTC. The chain employs TRBV11-2 and TRBJ2-7; 11 positions agree with TRBD1. V lost 5 bases and J lost 1; bases outside the gene matches: 16. The germline V gene has CDR1 SGHAT and CDR2 FQNNGV. The CDR3 loop spans 19 amino acids.